The present TCR beta chain was sequenced within a study of blood T cells in healthy people across ages. With respect to this clonotype: The antigen is not known.

The use of a sample-barcoded 5' primer and a J-beta primer mix characterized a second PCR of about 7 to 12 cycles. A template-switch adaptor with 12 random nucleotides tagged each cDNA molecule. A single record per CDR3 protein comes from TCRdb applying MiXCR to the 5' RACE reads. The table shows fewer than 750,000 distinct CDR3 sequences, with roughly 48% occurring only once. Trimming took 7 bases from V and 5 from J; bases not matched to a gene: 8. Germline assignment: CDR1 SGHTA and CDR2 FQGNSA. There are 15 residues in the CDR3. Findings and caveats of the study: The authors considered diversity estimates from one million T cells to be underestimates. Long-lived donors carried more naive CD4+ cells and greater diversity than aged donors. Because donor CMV status was unknown, expanded clonotype changes were possibly confounded.

The sequence derives from a man aged 80 or over in good health. The sequenced material came from blood. This chain links TRBV7-2 with TRBJ2-3; TRBD2 agrees at 11 bases. The CDR3 here is CASTLSGRAEDTQYF. The CDR3 DNA sequence: TGTGCCAGCACCCTTAGCGGGAGGGCGGAAGATACGCAGTATTTT.